The 14 T cell receptor beta chains given below trace back to one sample, sequenced in a study of blood T cell repertoires in COVID-19. Repertoires were generated with immunoSEQ multiplex PCR, while TCRdb's copy carries only in-frame clones and drops some. This sample has about half a million clones; roughly nine tenths occur once, and the top ten carry 8.3%. The sequencing input was PBMCs or T cells enriched from blood (not recorded which). These receptors were taken from a woman aged 55-69 years who had recovered from COVID-19.

The genes are TRBV30 and TRBJ2-3; 8 nucleotides align to TRBD2. Germline-derived CDR1 and CDR2 are GTSNPN and SVGIG (reference sequence). CDR3 length equals 15 residues. Trimming removed 0 bases from V and 4 bases from J; junction bases left unmatched: 6. CDR3 in DNA: TGTGCCTGGAGTGTAGGACCCGGGGGGGCAGATACGCAGTATTTT. It translates to CAWSVGPGGADTQYF.

The chain joins TRBV5-4 to TRBJ1-4; the match to TRBD1 covers 10 bases. The CDR3 spans 17 residues. With 4 bases clipped from V and 7 bases from J, the junction kept 13 bases outside the gene matches. Per the germline V gene, CDR1 is SGHNT and CDR2 is YYREEE (reference sequence). For the CDR3, the DNA is TGTGCCAGCAGCGGTTCCGGGACAGGGGTTATTATTGAAAAACTGTTTTTT. This sequence encodes CASSGSGTGVIIEKLFF.

The chain links TRBV24-1 to TRBJ2-1; D uncertain. The ends were cut back, 3 bases at V and 3 bases at J, with 14 bases in the middle. Germline V gene sequence: CDR1 KGHDR, CDR2 SFDVKD. CDR3 length equals 16 residues. The CDR3 DNA reads TGTGCCACCAGTGATGTTCAGGTTCTCGACTACAATGAGCAGTTCTTC. It encodes CATSDVQVLDYNEQFF.

The CDR3 DNA reads as TGTGCCAGCAGCCAAGATCGGGACAGGGGTGGCGAAAAACTGTTTTTT. Translating gives CASSQDRDRGGEKLFF. The gene calls are TRBV4-2 and TRBJ1-4; 10 positions match TRBD1. This CDR3 region has 16 residues. V lost 0 bases and J lost 8; bases outside the gene matches: 6. CDR1 and CDR2 (germline): LGHNA, YNFKEQ.

The chain recombines TRBV5-4 with TRBJ1-3; maybe TRBD1 (5 bases). Per germline, CDR1 SGHNT and CDR2 YYREEE (reference sequence). CDR3 size: 15 residues. V was clipped by 4 bases and J by 4 bases, with 15 bases between them. In DNA, the CDR3 is TGTGCCAGCAGCCATAAACAGGAGTTCGGAAACACCATATATTTT. This translates into CASSHKQEFGNTIYF. Drawing the rest from reference TRBV5-4 and TRBJ1-3, the complete variable domain is ETGVTQSPTHLIKTRGQQVTLRCSSQSGHNTVSWYQQALGQGPQFIFQYYREEENGRGNFPPRFSGLQFPNYSSELNVNALELDDSALYLCASSHKQEFGNTIYFGEGSWLTVV.

The chain links TRBV3-1 (or the pseudogene TRBV3-2) to TRBJ2-3, with a possible D match to TRBD2 (6 bases). The germline gives CDR1 LGHDT, CDR2 YNNKEL (reference sequence). V shed 5 bases and J shed 5 bases, with 20 bases lying between them. The length of the CDR3 is 16 residues. CDR3 in DNA: TGTGCCAGCAGCTCTGGGACTTACGGCAGCCTAGATACGCAGTATTTT. It specifies CASSSGTYGSLDTQYF.

The chain combines TRBV7-8 with TRBJ1-2; no reliable D call. Per germline, CDR1 SGHVS and CDR2 FQNEAQ. V was pared by 7 bases and J by 8 bases, with 20 bases between. The CDR3 loop spans 14 amino acids. The CDR3 DNA is TGTGCCAGCAATACGGGAGTTAAAACCTCCGGCTACACCTTC. Amino acid sequence: CASNTGVKTSGYTF.

CDR3 bases: TGTGCCACCAGGGGGACAGCGAACACCGGGGAGCTGTTTTTT. It codes for CATRGTANTGELFF. The chain employs TRBV24-1 and TRBJ2-2, with TRBD1 matching 7 bases. This CDR3 contains 14 residues. V lost 7 bases, J lost 0 bases, and 1 base stayed unmatched. Germline CDR1 reads KGHDR; CDR2 reads SFDVKD.

The genes are TRBV9 and TRBJ2-7, with TRBD1 matching over 7 bases. The CDR3 is 17 amino acids. The V and J ends lost 3 bases and 0 bases, in that order; junction bases with no gene match: 12. Germline lookup yields CDR1 SGDLS and CDR2 YYNGEE. CDR3 coding DNA: TGTGCCAGCAGCGACGATCCGGACAGGCCTATCTCCTACGAGCAGTACTTC. Encoded protein: CASSDDPDRPISYEQYF.

The V call is TRBV18, the J call TRBJ1-2; no clear D gene. This CDR3 comprises 15 residues. Trimming shortened V by 0 bases and J by 0 bases, and 8 bases separated the two germline ends. Germline V gene sequence: CDR1 KGHSH, CDR2 LQKENI. In nucleotides, the CDR3 is TGTGCCAGCTCACCACCGGTCAGGACTAACTATGGCTACACCTTC. Amino acid sequence: CASSPPVRTNYGYTF. Full variable domain (remainder filled in from reference TRBV18 and TRBJ1-2): NAGVMQNPRHLVRRRGQEARLRCSPMKGHSHVYWYRQLPEEGLKFMVYLQKENIIDESGMPKERFSAEFPKEGPSILRIQQVVRGDSAAYFCASSPPVRTNYGYTFGSGTRLTVV.

The chain is built from TRBV5-1 and TRBJ1-1; 11 nucleotides align to TRBD1. The V segment lost 7 bases and the J segment 5 bases; nucleotides outside the gene matches: 7. This CDR3 region has 14 residues. Germline V gives CDR1 SGHRS, CDR2 YFSETQ. The CDR3: CASSEDRGHTEAFF. The CDR3 DNA follows: TGCGCCAGCTCCGAGGACAGGGGGCATACTGAAGCTTTCTTT.

CDR3 sequence reads: CASSSLTGTYEQYF. CDR3 DNA sequence: TGCGCCAGCAGCTCCTTGACAGGGACGTACGAGCAGTACTTC. This rearrangement joins TRBV5-1 to TRBJ2-7, with 7 bases fitting TRBD1. The V gene end was trimmed by 3 bases and the J gene end by 4 bases; junction bases not matched to a gene: 7. The CDR3 runs 14 residues. Per the germline V gene, CDR1 is SGHRS and CDR2 is YFSETQ.

This chain uses TRBV11-3 with TRBJ1-4, with a tentative D call TRBD1 (5 bases). This CDR3 spans 17 amino acids. Trimming removed 0 bases from V and 0 bases from J, with 11 bases in between. CDR1 and CDR2 (germline): SGHNT, YENEEA. The CDR3 region is CASSLETAPATNEKLFF. CDR3 sequence (DNA): TGTGCCAGCAGCTTAGAGACAGCGCCCGCAACTAATGAAAAACTGTTTTTT.

The chain joins TRBV6-5 to TRBJ1-6; a weak D match, TRBD1 (6 bases). CDR3 length: 15 residues. Germline V gene lookup returns CDR1 MNHEY and CDR2 SVGAGI. The V end lost 5 bases, the J end lost 9 bases, and 17 bases lay between the germline ends. The CDR3 protein is CASSRQRGTLSPLHF. CDR3 in DNA: TGTGCCAGCAGTCGCCAAAGGGGGACCCTTTCACCCCTCCACTTT.